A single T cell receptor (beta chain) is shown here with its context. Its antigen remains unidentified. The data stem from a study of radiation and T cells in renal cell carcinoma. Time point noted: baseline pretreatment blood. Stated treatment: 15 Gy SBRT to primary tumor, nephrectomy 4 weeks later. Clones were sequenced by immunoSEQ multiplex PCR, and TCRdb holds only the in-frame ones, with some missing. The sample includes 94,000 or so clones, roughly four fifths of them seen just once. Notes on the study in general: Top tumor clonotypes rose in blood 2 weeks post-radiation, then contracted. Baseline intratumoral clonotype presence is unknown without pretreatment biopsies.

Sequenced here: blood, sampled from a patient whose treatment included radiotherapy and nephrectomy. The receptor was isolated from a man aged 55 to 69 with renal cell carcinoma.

CDR3 sequence: CASSWDLQVYGYTF. CDR3 sequence (DNA): TGTGCCAGCAGCTGGGACCTCCAGGTCTATGGCTACACCTTC. V gene TRBV5-8 combines with J gene TRBJ1-2, with D perhaps TRBD1 (5 bases). Germline V CDR1 and CDR2: SGHTS, YDEGEE. The CDR3 spans 14 residues. V was cut by 3 bases and J by 4 bases, with 13 bases left in between.